The 24 T cell receptor beta chains given below trace back to one sample, sequenced in a study of shared clonotypes between healthy human individuals. Terminally differentiated effector memory CD45RA+ cells were excluded by CCR7 positive selection of CD45RO-negative cells. Some clones are missing from TCRdb's copy, which holds only in-frame ones; the method was immunoSEQ multiplex PCR. The sample includes millions of clones, 90% to 95% of them seen just once. The sequencing sample was made of naive CD8+ T cells from PBMCs. These receptors all come from a man aged 18 to 35 in good health. Some clones in this sample may be carry-over from other donors' samples.

The V gene is TRBV29-1, the J gene TRBJ2-7; 10 positions match TRBD1. The CDR3 contains 18 residues. Germline loops: CDR1 SQVTM, CDR2 ANQGSEA. J gave up 1 base and V 4 bases, and 16 bases lay outside the gene matches. CDR3: CSVGEKYPGTGASYEQYF. CDR3 DNA sequence: TGCAGCGTTGGAGAGAAATACCCCGGGACAGGGGCATCCTACGAGCAGTACTTC.

V gene TRBV6-5 combines with J gene TRBJ1-5; tentatively, D is TRBD1 (5 bases). This CDR3 spans 15 amino acids. Germline CDR1 reads MNHEY; CDR2 reads SVGAGI. V dropped 3 bases and J dropped 7 bases, with 16 bases sitting between them. The CDR3 DNA follows: TGTGCCAGCAGTTATTCAATAGGGGCGGAGCAGCCCCAGCATTTT. Its protein product is CASSYSIGAEQPQHF.

This clone appeared a few times. This sample also contains other DNA sequences that code for the same CDR3. The rearrangement joins TRBV27 to TRBJ2-6; D is ambiguous. This CDR3 is 13 amino acids long. Germline-derived CDR1 and CDR2 are MNHEY and SMNVEV (reference sequence). V lost 6 bases and J lost 0, with 3 bases in between. The CDR3 nucleotides are TGTGCCAGCAGCCCCTCTGGGGCCAACGTCCTGACTTTC. This translates into CASSPSGANVLTF.

The chain carries TRBV19 and TRBJ2-1; D is unresolved. CDR3 length: 13 amino acids. V was pared by 2 bases and J by 6 bases, with 8 bases between. Germline V gene lookup returns CDR1 LNHDA and CDR2 SQIVND (reference sequence). CDR3 DNA sequence: TGTGCCAGTAGTATACAGGCTAGCAATGAGCAGTTCTTC. Residues: CASSIQASNEQFF.

This rearrangement joins TRBV27 to TRBJ1-3; 8 bases are a match to TRBD1. Germline CDR1 reads MNHEY; CDR2 reads SMNVEV (reference sequence). This CDR3 has 15 residues. Unmatched junction bases numbered 2, after V lost 4 bases and J lost 0 bases. CDR3 residues: CASSSGTGSGNTIYF. In DNA, the CDR3 is TGTGCCAGCAGTTCTGGGACAGGCTCTGGAAACACCATATATTTT.

V and J are TRBV4-2 and TRBJ2-1; unclear D gene. The CDR3 totals 13 residues. V was cut by 1 base and J by 5 bases, with 6 bases left in between. Germline CDR1 and CDR2: LGHNA and YNFKEQ. CDR3 coding DNA: TGTGCCAGCAGCCAAGCGGTCGACAATGAGCAGTTCTTC. This sequence encodes CASSQAVDNEQFF.

About this clone: Within the sample, other DNA sequences also encode this same CDR3. The J gene is TRBJ2-5, the V gene TRBV27; 12 bases match TRBD2. Germline V gives CDR1 MNHEY, CDR2 SMNVEV (reference sequence). This CDR3 is 15 amino acids long. V shed 3 bases, J shed 5 bases, and the junction held 4 bases outside the gene matches. CDR3 in DNA: TGTGCCAGCAGTTTCGGACTAGCGGGATCCGAGACCCAGTACTTC. Residues: CASSFGLAGSETQYF.

In its sample, this clone was seen once. The chain recombines TRBV6-6 with TRBJ2-2; D is ambiguous. Trimming cost V 1 base and J 1 base, with 10 bases left between them. This CDR3 has 16 amino acids. Germline assignment: CDR1 MNHNY and CDR2 SVGAGI (reference sequence). This CDR3 is CASSYYQSGNTGELFF. As DNA, the CDR3 is TGTGCCAGCAGTTACTATCAGTCTGGGAACACCGGGGAGCTGTTTTTT.

This clone came up once. The chain joins TRBV6-5 to TRBJ1-1; D is possibly TRBD1 (6 bases). Germline lookup yields CDR1 MNHEY and CDR2 SVGAGI. The V end lost 0 bases, the J end lost 4 bases, and 15 bases lay between the germline ends. The CDR3 is 16 amino acids. The CDR3 DNA reads TGTGCCAGCAGTTACTCGGTGGAGGGGGTGGGCACTGAAGCTTTCTTT. Protein: CASSYSVEGVGTEAFF.

As for this clone: Other DNA sequences of this sample code for an identical CDR3. V and J are TRBV5-1 and TRBJ1-1, with D perhaps matching TRBD1 (5 bases). V lost 3 bases, J lost 2 bases, and 8 bases lay in between. The germline V gene encodes CDR1 SGHRS and CDR2 YFSETQ. There are 13 residues in the CDR3. The CDR3 is CASSWGANTEAFF. Written as DNA, the CDR3 is TGCGCCAGCAGCTGGGGCGCAAACACTGAAGCTTTCTTT. The variable domain in full, with the rest retrieved from reference TRBV5-1 and TRBJ1-1, is KAGVTQTPRYLIKTRGQQVTLSCSPISGHRSVSWYQQTPGQGLQFLFEYFSETQRNKGNFPGRFSGRQFSNSRSEMNVSTLELGDSALYLCASSWGANTEAFFGQGTRLTVV.

The V gene is TRBV12-5, the J gene TRBJ2-3; TRBD1 aligns across 7 bases. The CDR3 spans 17 residues. J gave up 2 bases and V 1 base, and 9 bases lay outside the gene matches. CDR1 and CDR2 from the germline V gene are LGHNT and FRNRAP. CDR3 sequence: CASGLDSDRSYTDTQYF. CDR3 in DNA: TGTGCTAGTGGTTTGGACTCGGACAGGTCCTACACAGATACGCAGTATTTT.

The V call is TRBV6-1, the J call TRBJ1-4; D is unresolved. V was pared by 8 bases and J by 7 bases, with 20 bases between. Germline CDR1 is MNHNS and CDR2 is SASEGT. This CDR3 has 15 residues. CDR3 region: CASGANTLQGEKLFF. For the CDR3, the DNA is TGTGCCAGCGGAGCAAACACGCTGCAAGGTGAAAAACTGTTTTTT.

This clone was seen once. The chain couples TRBV5-6 to TRBJ1-2, with TRBD1 matching over 9 bases. The CDR3 runs 15 residues. Germline CDR1 is SGHDT and CDR2 is YYEEEE. V lost 0 bases to trimming and J lost 4 bases; unmatched junction nucleotides: 4. CDR3 nucleotides: TGTGCCAGCAGCTTGGGGGACAGGGATCTCTATGGCTACACCTTC. This codes for CASSLGDRDLYGYTF.

CDR3 sequence reads: CASSQRRNEQFF. As DNA, the CDR3 is TGTGCCAGCAGCCAAAGGCGTAATGAGCAGTTCTTC. This rearrangement joins TRBV14 to TRBJ2-1; D is unresolved. Germline CDR1 reads SGHDN; CDR2 reads FVKESK. Deletions cut 2 bases from V and 7 bases from J, with 6 bases between. This CDR3 is built from 12 residues.

This sequence joins TRBV5-5 and TRBJ2-7, with D perhaps TRBD2 (7 bases). Germline values: CDR1 SGHKS, CDR2 YYEKEE (reference sequence). The V end was cut by 0 bases, the J end by 6 bases, with 13 bases between. This CDR3 comprises 14 residues. The CDR3 nucleotides read TGTGCCAGCAGCTTGGTGGGGGGGCGCGTCGAGCAGTACTTC. It specifies CASSLVGGRVEQYF.

CDR3 nucleotide sequence: TGCGCCAGCAGCCAGGGACCTAGCGGGAGGATGGACGAGCAGTACTTC. It codes for CASSQGPSGRMDEQYF. The V call is TRBV4-1, the J call TRBJ2-7; 11 bases line up with TRBD2. The junction had 9 bases not matched to a gene; V was cut back by 3 bases and J by 5 bases. CDR3 length: 16 amino acids. From germline, CDR1 is MGHRA and CDR2 YSYEKL.

V is TRBV5-6 and J is TRBJ2-3, with a tentative D call TRBD2 (5 bases). The CDR3 contains 14 residues. Per the germline V gene, CDR1 is SGHDT and CDR2 is YYEEEE. V shed 0 bases and J shed 6 bases, with 11 bases lying between them. CDR3 amino acids: CASSLGGFLDTQYF. Written as DNA, the CDR3 is TGTGCCAGCAGCTTGGGAGGGTTTCTCGATACGCAGTATTTT.

This clone appeared once. The rearrangement links TRBV4-1 to TRBJ2-2; D not resolved. This CDR3 is built from 12 residues. Germline V gives CDR1 MGHRA, CDR2 YSYEKL. V was trimmed by 3 bases and J by 7 bases, leaving 6 bases between them. DNA for the CDR3: TGCGCCAGCAGCCATCCAATCGGGGAGCTGTTTTTT. Translating it yields CASSHPIGELFF.

This chain joins TRBV11-2 and TRBJ2-7; 7 bases fit TRBD2. The CDR3 totals 16 residues. The germline CDR1 and CDR2 sequences are SGHAT and FQNNGV. J gave up 2 bases and V 2 bases, and 9 bases lay outside the gene matches. In nucleotides, the CDR3 is TGTGCCAGCAGCTTAATATTAACTAGCGATCCCTACGAGCAGTACTTC. Translation gives CASSLILTSDPYEQYF.

This clone showed up just a few times. Here the CDR3 reads CAWSDVPLAGQPQHF. CDR3 DNA: TGTGCCTGGAGTGATGTCCCCTTAGCTGGTCAGCCCCAGCATTTT. The chain couples TRBV30 to TRBJ1-5; no definite D call. The CDR3 covers 15 residues. Trimming removed 1 base at V and 6 bases at J, with 16 bases between. Germline V gene lookup returns CDR1 GTSNPN and CDR2 SVGIG (reference sequence). The full variable domain, in which reference TRBV30 and TRBJ1-5 provide the parts outside the CDR3, is SQTIHQWPATLVQPVGSPLSLECTVEGTSNPNLYWYRQAAGRGLQLLFYSVGIGQISSEVPQNLSASRPQDRQFILSSKKLLLSDSGFYLCAWSDVPLAGQPQHFGDGTRLSIL.

The chain uses TRBV28 and TRBJ2-7, with TRBD2 identical over 8 bases. The CDR3 loop spans 15 amino acids. The germline V gene encodes CDR1 MDHEN and CDR2 SYDVKM. The ends lost 2 bases at V and 3 bases at J; junction bases unmatched: 6. The CDR3 protein is CASSLAGGKNYEQYF. The CDR3 DNA sequence: TGTGCCAGCAGTTTAGCGGGAGGAAAAAACTACGAGCAGTACTTC. The whole variable domain, remainder taken from reference TRBV28 and TRBJ2-7, is DVKVTQSSRYLVKRTGEKVFLECVQDMDHENMFWYRQDPGLGLRLIYFSYDVKMKEKGDIPEGYSVSREKKERFSLILESASTNQTSMYLCASSLAGGKNYEQYFGPGTRLTVT.

The chain recombines TRBV7-2 with TRBJ2-7; D may be TRBD2 (5 bases). The CDR3 length is 15 residues. Germline values: CDR1 SGHTA, CDR2 FQGNSA. The V gene lost 6 bases and the J gene lost 0 bases, with 15 bases spanning the gap. The CDR3 sequence: CASSPRALRSYEQYF. The DNA for the CDR3 is TGTGCCAGCAGTCCGAGGGCACTTCGCTCCTACGAGCAGTACTTC.

The rearrangement joins TRBV27 to TRBJ2-7, with 11 bases matching TRBD2. The CDR3 sequence is 15 residues long. The germline CDR1 and CDR2 sequences are MNHEY and SMNVEV (reference sequence). After removal of 5 bases from V and 1 base from J, the junction contained 4 bases not matched to a gene. The CDR3 sequence: CASSKLAGGSYEQYF. CDR3 in DNA: TGTGCCAGCAGTAAGCTAGCGGGAGGTTCCTACGAGCAGTACTTC.

Details on this clone: Other DNA sequences in this sample translate to the same CDR3. V is TRBV7-9 and J is TRBJ2-7, with D hard to call. Trimming took 5 bases from V and 5 from J, leaving 10 bases between them. The CDR3 is 12 amino acids. The germline V gene has CDR1 SEHNR and CDR2 FQNEAQ (reference sequence). CDR3 in amino acids: CASSDRSHEQYF. The CDR3 DNA sequence: TGTGCCAGCAGCGATCGATCCCACGAGCAGTACTTC.